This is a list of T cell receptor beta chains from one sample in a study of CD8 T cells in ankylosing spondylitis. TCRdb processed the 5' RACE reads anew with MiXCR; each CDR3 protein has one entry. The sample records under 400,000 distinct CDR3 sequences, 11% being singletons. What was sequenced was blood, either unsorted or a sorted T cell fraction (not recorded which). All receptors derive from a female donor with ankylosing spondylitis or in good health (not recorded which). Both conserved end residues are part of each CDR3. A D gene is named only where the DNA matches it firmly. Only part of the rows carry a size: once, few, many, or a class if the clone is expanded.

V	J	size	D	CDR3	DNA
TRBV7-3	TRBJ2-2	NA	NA	CASSLNPVIGTANPGELFF	TGTGCCAGCAGCTTGAACCCCGTCATCGGGACCGCCAACCCCGGGGAGCTGTTTTTT
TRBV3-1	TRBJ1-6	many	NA	CASSVNAQLEYNSPLHF	TGTGCCAGCAGCGTCAACGCGCAGCTAGAATATAATTCACCCCTCCACTTT
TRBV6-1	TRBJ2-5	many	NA	CASRGGQSPGETQYF	TGTGCCAGCAGAGGGGGACAATCACCTGGGGAGACCCAGTACTTC
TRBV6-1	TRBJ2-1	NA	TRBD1	CASSAAGGYNEQFF	TGTGCCAGCAGTGCTGCAGGGGGTTACAATGAGCAGTTCTTC
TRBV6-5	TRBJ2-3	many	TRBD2	CASSSWTSGRRSTDTQYF	TGTGCCAGCAGTTCCTGGACTAGCGGGAGACGAAGCACAGATACGCAGTATTTT
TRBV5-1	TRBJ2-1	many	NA	CASTKGASNNEQFF	TGCGCCAGCACAAAAGGGGCTTCAAACAATGAGCAGTTCTTC
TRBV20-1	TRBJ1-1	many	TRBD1	CSARVRDRGPPEGTEAFF	TGCAGTGCTAGAGTCAGGGACAGGGGCCCACCTGAGGGCACTGAAGCTTTCTTT
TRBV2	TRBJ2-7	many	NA	CAGQTDFTYEQYF	TGTGCCGGACAGACAGATTTCACCTACGAGCAGTACTTC
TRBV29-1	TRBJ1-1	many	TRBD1	CSVKTGGGTEAFF	TGCAGCGTGAAGACAGGGGGAGGCACTGAAGCTTTCTTT
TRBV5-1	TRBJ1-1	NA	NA	CASSVGVYPNTEAFF	TGCGCCAGCAGCGTAGGGGTATACCCGAACACTGAAGCTTTCTTT
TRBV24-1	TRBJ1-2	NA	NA	CATSASPGVLGDYGYTF	TGTGCCACCAGTGCTTCGCCCGGGGTATTGGGGGACTATGGCTACACCTTC
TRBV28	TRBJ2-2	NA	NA	CASSSLHTGELFF	TGTGCCAGCAGTTCCCTCCACACCGGGGAGCTGTTTTTT
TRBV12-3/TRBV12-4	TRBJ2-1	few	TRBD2	CASTPSGLAGGGQFF	TGTGCCAGCACCCCTTCCGGACTAGCGGGAGGGGGGCAGTTCTTC
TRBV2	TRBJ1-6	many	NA	CASIARIQGPSSYNSPLHF	TGTGCCAGCATCGCGAGGATACAGGGACCAAGCTCCTATAATTCACCCCTCCACTTT
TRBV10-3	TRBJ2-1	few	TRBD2	CAISESLAGSDEQFF	TGTGCCATCAGTGAGTCCCTAGCGGGATCGGATGAGCAGTTCTTC
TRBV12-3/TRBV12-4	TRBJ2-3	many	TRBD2	CASSRDSLAGGTDTQYF	TGTGCCAGCAGCCGCGACTCTCTAGCGGGGGGCACAGATACGCAGTATTTT
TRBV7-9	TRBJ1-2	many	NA	CASSLEGVPTRYTF	TGTGCCAGCAGCTTAGAAGGGGTTCCGACGCGCTACACCTTC
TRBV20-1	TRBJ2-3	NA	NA	CSARGSLRDTQYF	TGCAGTGCTAGAGGTTCGCTTAGAGATACGCAGTATTTT
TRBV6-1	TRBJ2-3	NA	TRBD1	CASSRTGQGTDTQYF	TGTGCCAGCAGTCGGACAGGCCAGGGCACAGATACGCAGTATTTT
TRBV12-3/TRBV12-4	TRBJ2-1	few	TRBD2	CASSSLTSGGPNEQFF	TGTGCCAGCAGTTCCTTGACTAGCGGGGGCCCTAATGAGCAGTTCTTC
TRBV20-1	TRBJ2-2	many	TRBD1	CSARVPGQGRAGELFF	TGCAGTGCTAGAGTCCCGGGACAGGGGAGGGCCGGGGAGCTGTTTTTT
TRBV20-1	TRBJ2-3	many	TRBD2	CSASPLKEAGSYF	TGCAGTGCTTCTCCCCTAAAGGAAGCGGGATCGTATTTT
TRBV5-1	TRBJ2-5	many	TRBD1	CASSLAGTGPETQYF	TGCGCCAGCAGCTTGGCCGGGACAGGGCCGGAGACCCAGTACTTC
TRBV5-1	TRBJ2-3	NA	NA	CASSFGGLTGVRTDTQYF	TGCGCCAGCAGCTTCGGGGGGCTGACAGGGGTGAGGACAGATACGCAGTATTTT
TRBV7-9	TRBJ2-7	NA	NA	CASSLEGGGSCEQYF	TGTGCCAGCAGCTTAGAAGGGGGTGGGTCCTGCGAGCAGTACTTC
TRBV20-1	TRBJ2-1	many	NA	CSGDSTYNEQFF	TGCAGTGGGGACTCGACATACAATGAGCAGTTCTTC
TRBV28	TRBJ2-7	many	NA	CAIKPRDPYEQYF	TGTGCCATCAAACCGCGCGATCCCTACGAGCAGTACTTC
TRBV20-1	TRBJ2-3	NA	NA	CSARRGASGGLSDTQYF	TGCAGTGCTAGACGGGGGGCTAGCGGAGGTCTTTCAGATACGCAGTATTTT
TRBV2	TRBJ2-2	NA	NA	CAFCPRPGTINANTGELFF	TGTGCCTTCTGCCCTCGGCCGGGGACAATCAACGCGAACACCGGGGAGCTGTTTTTT